This entry lists 21 T cell receptor beta chains sequenced from one sample in a study of blood T cell repertoires in COVID-19. The method was immunoSEQ multiplex PCR; TCRdb's version includes in-frame clones alone and lacks a portion of them. The table shows 150,000 to 200,000 clones, with 84% occurring only once. Sample: PBMCs or T cells enriched from blood (not recorded which). The origin of the receptors is a woman aged 25-40 years who had been exposed to COVID-19.

Here the CDR3 reads CAVEGGANQPQHF. The CDR3 region has the DNA TGTGCAGTAGAGGGGGGGGCCAATCAGCCCCAGCATTTT. The genes are TRBV19 and TRBJ1-5, with D possibly being TRBD1 (6 bases). The CDR3 totals 13 residues. Germline CDR1 and CDR2: LNHDA and SQIVND (reference sequence).

The sample holds one count of this clone. The rearrangement joins TRBV4-3 to TRBJ2-2, with a weak D call TRBD2 (6 bases). Germline CDR1 is LGHNA and CDR2 is YSLEER. The CDR3 is 15 amino acids. The V end lost 1 base, the J end lost 6 bases, and 12 bases lay between the germline ends. CDR3 loop: CASSQALGGAGELFF. The DNA for the CDR3 is TGCGCCAGCAGCCAAGCCCTCGGGGGAGCCGGGGAGCTGTTTTTT.

V gene TRBV19 combines with J gene TRBJ1-3; D gene ambiguous. Germline V CDR1 and CDR2: LNHDA, SQIVND (reference sequence). V shed 8 bases and J shed 0 bases, with 14 bases lying between them. The CDR3 has 15 residues. The CDR3 loop reads CASAGVRASGNTIYF. The CDR3 nucleotides are TGTGCCAGTGCCGGGGTGCGCGCCTCTGGAAACACCATATATTTT.

CDR3 bases: TGTGCCAGCAGCGTAGAGGGACTAGCGTACAATGAGCAGTTCTTC. This codes for CASSVEGLAYNEQFF. The gene calls are TRBV9 and TRBJ2-1; 10 bases are a match to TRBD2. This CDR3 is 15 amino acids long. Per the germline V gene, CDR1 is SGDLS and CDR2 is YYNGEE. Unmatched junction bases numbered 1, after V lost 0 bases and J lost 4 bases.

The chain combines TRBV5-1 with TRBJ2-1, with 12 bases identical to TRBD2. CDR1 is SGHRS, CDR2 YFSETQ, per germline. The CDR3 consists of 15 residues. After removal of 3 bases from V and 7 bases from J, the junction contained 5 bases not matched to a gene. The CDR3 region has the DNA TGCGCCAGCAGCTCTAGCGGGGGGGACGTGAATGAGCAGTTCTTC. It encodes CASSSSGGDVNEQFF. Full variable domain (outside the CDR3, taken from reference TRBV5-1 and TRBJ2-1): KAGVTQTPRYLIKTRGQQVTLSCSPISGHRSVSWYQQTPGQGLQFLFEYFSETQRNKGNFPGRFSGRQFSNSRSEMNVSTLELGDSALYLCASSSSGGDVNEQFFGPGTRLTVL.

This chain connects TRBV7-9 to TRBJ1-2; D call uncertain. The CDR3 covers 13 residues. V lost 7 bases and J 2 bases, leaving 11 bases between the germline ends. Per germline, CDR1 SEHNR and CDR2 FQNEAQ (reference sequence). CDR3 coding DNA: TGTGCCAGCACTTCCCACGGGAACTATGGCTACACCTTC. Residues: CASTSHGNYGYTF.

The chain joins TRBV3-1 (or the pseudogene TRBV3-2) to TRBJ2-3; D not resolved. V lost 3 bases and J lost 6, with 13 bases in between. Germline CDR1 LGHDT, CDR2 YNNKEL (reference sequence). CDR3 length: 14 residues. CDR3 in DNA: TGTGCCAGCAGCCATAAGTCGCGCGGCGATACGCAGTATTTT. It codes for CASSHKSRGDTQYF.

The chain's CDR3 is CASSQDRSNQPQHF. The DNA of the CDR3 is TGCGCCAGCAGCCAAGACAGAAGCAATCAGCCCCAGCATTTT. V and J are TRBV4-1 and TRBJ1-5; no firm D call. The CDR3 totals 14 residues. V lost 0 bases to trimming and J lost 1 base, with 4 bases between them. Germline V gene sequence: CDR1 MGHRA, CDR2 YSYEKL.

This clone has a single count. The V and J genes are TRBV7-2 and TRBJ1-2; 9 positions match TRBD1. Germline assignment: CDR1 SGHTA and CDR2 FQGNSA. After removal of 0 bases from V and 6 bases from J, the junction contained 8 bases not matched to a gene. The CDR3 is 16 amino acids. This chain's CDR3 is CASSLADRGGRDGYTF. CDR3 DNA sequence: TGTGCCAGCAGCTTAGCGGACAGGGGAGGAAGAGATGGCTACACCTTC.

This chain uses TRBV7-9 with TRBJ1-2, with TRBD1 matching 12 bases. CDR1 and CDR2 (germline): SEHNR, FQNEAQ (reference sequence). This CDR3 is built from 15 residues. Trimming cost V 3 bases and J 7 bases; bases outside gene matches: 6. CDR3 sequence: CASSFAGTGGVGYTF. DNA of the CDR3: TGTGCCAGCAGCTTTGCCGGGACAGGGGGCGTTGGCTACACCTTC.

The gene calls are TRBV29-1 and TRBJ2-5; D remains unclear. This CDR3 is built from 11 residues. V lost 4 bases, J lost 5 bases, and 8 bases lay in between. Germline V gives CDR1 SQVTM, CDR2 ANQGSEA. The CDR3 region has the DNA TGCAGCGTTGCCGAACGGGAGACCCAGTACTTC. Translating gives CSVAERETQYF.

The CDR3 DNA follows: TGTGCCAGCAGCGTATCTAGCGGGGGGTTCACAGATACGCAGTATTTT. It yields the protein CASSVSSGGFTDTQYF. This chain joins TRBV5-4 and TRBJ2-3, with 11 bases that match TRBD2. The germline CDR1 and CDR2 sequences are SGHNT and YYREEE (reference sequence). This CDR3 is built from 16 residues. Trimming at V came to 4 bases and at J to 2 bases, leaving 6 bases not matched to a gene.

V gene TRBV5-1 combines with J gene TRBJ1-2; a possible D gene is TRBD1 (6 bases). Trimming left V 4 bases short and J 7 bases short, with 20 bases between. Germline V gives CDR1 SGHRS, CDR2 YFSETQ. This CDR3 contains 15 residues. This CDR3 is CASSPGVLGALGYTF. The DNA of the CDR3 is TGCGCCAGCAGCCCGGGCGTTTTGGGGGCGCTTGGCTACACCTTC.

This chain joins TRBV7-2 and TRBJ1-6; weak D call: TRBD1 (5 bases). V lost 5 bases and J lost 2, with 16 bases in between. The CDR3 runs to 17 residues. Germline values: CDR1 SGHTA, CDR2 FQGNSA. CDR3 loop: CASSQRRGETYNSPLHF. In nucleotides, the CDR3 is TGTGCCAGCAGCCAACGGAGGGGAGAAACCTATAATTCACCCCTCCACTTT.

The gene calls are TRBV6-5 and TRBJ1-6; perhaps TRBD1 as D (6 bases). The CDR3 is 15 residues long. Germline V CDR1 and CDR2: MNHEY, SVGAGI. V lost 7 bases, J lost 2 bases, and 12 bases lay in between. The CDR3 here is CASTQTGAYNSPLHF. The DNA of the CDR3 is TGTGCCAGCACTCAGACAGGCGCCTATAATTCACCCCTCCACTTT.

The chain has TRBV9 and TRBJ2-1; 10 bases align to TRBD2. The V gene end was trimmed by 2 bases and the J gene end by 5 bases; junction bases not matched to a gene: 4. The CDR3 has 15 residues. The germline CDR1 and CDR2 sequences are SGDLS and YYNGEE. The CDR3 DNA sequence: TGTGCCAGCAGCGTTGGACTAGCGGATGACAATGAGCAGTTCTTC. It translates to CASSVGLADDNEQFF.

The J gene is TRBJ1-1, the V gene TRBV14; 9 positions match TRBD1. Looked up from germline, CDR1 is SGHDN and CDR2 is FVKESK. CDR3 length: 15 amino acids. V lost 1 base, J lost 5 bases, and 5 bases stayed unmatched. The CDR3: CASSQGTGEGTEAFF. The CDR3 DNA follows: TGTGCCAGCAGCCAAGGGACAGGGGAAGGGACTGAAGCTTTCTTT.

The chain links TRBV11-2 to TRBJ2-5, with 7 bases lining up with TRBD2. From germline, CDR1 is SGHAT and CDR2 FQNNGV. V shed 1 base and J 1 base; nucleotides not matched to a gene: 9. The CDR3 length is 17 residues. This CDR3 is CASSLAYSGVFQETQYF. The CDR3 coding sequence is TGTGCCAGCAGCTTAGCGTACAGCGGGGTCTTCCAAGAGACCCAGTACTTC.

The J gene is TRBJ2-7, the V gene TRBV10-1; 7 nucleotides agree with TRBD1. V dropped 6 bases and J dropped 7; count of bases not matched to a gene: 9. The CDR3 extends over 13 amino acids. Germline V gene lookup returns CDR1 WNHNN and CDR2 SYGVQD (reference sequence). CDR3: CASSLSGTAEQYF. CDR3 DNA sequence: TGCGCCAGCAGCCTCAGTGGGACAGCTGAGCAGTACTTC.

The gene calls are TRBV7-6 and TRBJ2-7; unclear D gene. The germline V gene has CDR1 SGHVS and CDR2 FNYEAQ. Trimming stripped 4 bases from V and 0 bases from J, with 13 bases between. The CDR3 is 15 amino acids. Here the CDR3 DNA reads TGTGCCAGCAGCTCCCCGGTCGAGAGCTCCTACGAGCAGTACTTC. Its protein product is CASSSPVESSYEQYF.

The chain carries TRBV4-1 and TRBJ1-1; the D gene is possibly TRBD1 (6 bases). The CDR3 contains 14 residues. Between the trimmed V and J ends, which lost 4 bases and 1 base, there was a span of 10 bases. CDR1 is MGHRA, CDR2 YSYEKL, per germline. CDR3 nucleotide sequence: TGCGCCAGCAGCCCATTACAGGGGAACACTGAAGCTTTCTTT. Residues: CASSPLQGNTEAFF.